The 30 T cell receptor beta chains below all came from one sample that was sequenced in a study of T cell repertoires in cytomegalovirus infection. MiXCR, run by TCRdb on the reads, gives a single entry per CDR3 protein. The data contain 250,000 to 300,000 distinct CDR3 sequences, approximately 8.3% of them singletons. The sequenced material came from PBMCs. The receptors shown here come from a human donor in good health (CMV status not recorded). Some clones in this sample may be carry-over from other donors' samples.

This clonotype came up a few times. The chain joins TRBV7-8 to TRBJ1-1, with 9 bases fitting TRBD1. The V and J ends lost 4 bases and 1 base, in that order; junction bases with no gene match: 13. The CDR3 totals 18 residues. Germline V gives CDR1 SGHVS, CDR2 FQNEAQ. The CDR3 DNA follows: TGTGCCAGCAGCTCCGTAACCGGGACAGGGACAGGGAACACTGAAGCTTTCTTT. It codes for CASSSVTGTGTGNTEAFF.

This clonotype was found a few times. This chain joins TRBV20-1 and TRBJ2-5, with no clear D. V lost 2 bases and J lost 5, with 12 bases in between. This CDR3 comprises 13 residues. Germline loops: CDR1 DFQATT, CDR2 SNEGSKA (reference sequence). The CDR3 region is CSARMTSPETQYF. Written as DNA, the CDR3 is TGCAGTGCTAGAATGACCAGTCCCGAGACCCAGTACTTC.

This clonotype was counted many times. The rearrangement links TRBV28 to TRBJ1-1, with 7 bases that match TRBD1. The germline V gene encodes CDR1 MDHEN and CDR2 SYDVKM. J gave up 4 bases and V 2 bases, and 13 bases lay outside the gene matches. This CDR3 contains 17 residues. CDR3 nucleotide sequence: TGTGCCAGCAGTTTAGCAACAGGGGCTACCGCCCGCACTGAAGCTTTCTTT. Translation: CASSLATGATARTEAFF.

This clonotype has at least ten counts. J is TRBJ1-5 and V is TRBV19, with a possible D match to TRBD1 (6 bases). V was shortened by 4 bases and J by 3 bases, with 7 bases between the two germline ends. Looked up from germline, CDR1 is LNHDA and CDR2 is SQIVND (reference sequence). The length of the CDR3 is 13 residues. The CDR3 is CASSRTDNQPQHF. In DNA form, the CDR3 reads TGTGCCAGTAGTAGGACAGACAATCAGCCCCAGCATTTT.

This rearrangement joins TRBV29-1 to TRBJ2-1; possibly TRBD1 for D (5 bases). Trimming stripped 1 base from V and 3 bases from J, with 10 bases between. Germline V gene sequence: CDR1 SQVTM, CDR2 ANQGSEA. The CDR3 length is 14 residues. The CDR3 DNA is TGCAGCGTTGAAGCCAGGGTTAGCTACAATGAGCAGTTCTTC. Translated, it gives CSVEARVSYNEQFF.

This clonotype came up a few times. The J gene is TRBJ2-5, the V gene TRBV19; perhaps TRBD1 as D (6 bases). Trimming took off 1 base at V and 3 bases at J, with 12 bases between the two ends. The CDR3 length is 15 residues. The V gene's germline CDR1 is LNHDA and CDR2 SQIVND (reference sequence). The CDR3 spells CASSIVGPGEETQYF. The CDR3 coding sequence is TGTGCCAGTAGTATAGTTGGCCCAGGGGAAGAGACCCAGTACTTC.

This clonotype was seen repeatedly, ten times or more. The rearrangement links TRBV4-3 to TRBJ2-7; D unclear. The CDR3 sequence is 14 residues long. V shed 1 base and J shed 0 bases, with 7 bases lying between them. The germline CDR1 and CDR2 sequences are LGHNA and YSLEER. The CDR3 loop is CASSQGTSSYEQYF. The DNA for the CDR3 is TGCGCCAGCAGCCAAGGGACCAGCTCCTACGAGCAGTACTTC.

The V gene is TRBV12-3 or TRBV12-4, the J gene TRBJ2-4; 7 positions match TRBD1. Trimming took 6 bases from V and 2 from J; bases not matched to a gene: 10. The CDR3 spans 16 residues. The DNA for the CDR3 is TGTGCCAGCAGCCTACCTTCGACAGGGCCCAAAAACATTCAGTACTTC. Amino acid sequence: CASSLPSTGPKNIQYF.

This clonotype appeared many times. The chain has TRBV6-2 or TRBV6-3 and TRBJ1-1; TRBD1 might be the D (6 bases). The germline V and J ends were trimmed by 0 bases and 0 bases, with 14 bases remaining between them. The germline V gene encodes CDR1 MNHEY and CDR2 SVGEGT. This CDR3 is built from 17 residues. This CDR3 is CASSYSPRQAMNTEAFF. DNA for the CDR3: TGTGCCAGCAGTTACTCCCCCCGACAGGCCATGAACACTGAAGCTTTCTTT.

Many counts were recorded for this clonotype. V and J are TRBV14 and TRBJ2-5; 14 nucleotides align to TRBD2. This CDR3 has 19 amino acids. Germline V gene data show CDR1 as SGHDN and CDR2 as FVKESK. J was trimmed by 1 base and V by 0 bases; bases with no gene match: 7. CDR3 coding DNA: TGTGCCAGCAGCCAAGATGGAGGGACTAGCGGGAGAGGCCAAGAGACCCAGTACTTC. Protein sequence: CASSQDGGTSGRGQETQYF.

This clonotype has ten or more counts. The chain recombines TRBV7-2 with TRBJ1-6; D is unresolved. V dropped 2 bases and J dropped 8 bases, with 13 bases sitting between them. The CDR3 has 15 amino acids. CDR1 and CDR2 from the germline V gene are SGHTA and FQGNSA. CDR3 residues: CASSLFVGGDSPLHF. For the CDR3, the DNA is TGTGCCAGCAGCTTATTTGTAGGAGGAGATTCACCCCTCCACTTT.

V usage is TRBV20-1 and J usage is TRBJ1-5; possibly TRBD1 for D (6 bases). This CDR3 spans 16 amino acids. Trimming removed 0 bases from V and 7 bases from J, with 19 bases in between. The germline gives CDR1 DFQATT, CDR2 SNEGSKA (reference sequence). CDR3 DNA sequence: TGCAGTGCTAGAGATCGGGTCAAGGGGGGCTGGCAGCCCCAGCATTTT. It encodes CSARDRVKGGWQPQHF.

The table lists this clonotype with a few counts. V is TRBV12-3 or TRBV12-4 and J is TRBJ1-5, with 7 bases aligning to TRBD1. There are 15 residues in the CDR3. J was trimmed by 7 bases and V by 0 bases; bases with no gene match: 6. The CDR3 region is CASSLAATGRQPQHF. CDR3 nucleotide sequence: TGTGCCAGCAGTTTAGCCGCGACAGGGCGCCAGCCCCAGCATTTT.

This clonotype came up a few times. The chain employs TRBV15 and TRBJ2-6; D gene unclear. Between the trimmed V and J ends, which lost 0 bases and 4 bases, there was a span of 4 bases. The CDR3 length is 14 residues. Germline V gene data show CDR1 as LNHNV and CDR2 as YYDKDF (reference sequence). The CDR3 loop is CATSRDLGANVLTF. The CDR3 DNA sequence: TGTGCCACCAGCAGAGATCTGGGGGCCAACGTCCTGACTTTC.

This clonotype was counted many times. V gene TRBV11-2 combines with J gene TRBJ1-1; D is uncertain. This CDR3 contains 14 residues. The germline gives CDR1 SGHAT, CDR2 FQNNGV. V gave up 5 bases and J gave up 10 bases, with 20 bases separating them. In nucleotides, the CDR3 is TGTGCCAGCAGCCCCCCGGGCCTCCCCCTTGGAGCTTTCTTT. This translates into CASSPPGLPLGAFF.

The chain has TRBV28 and TRBJ2-7, with D perhaps TRBD1 or TRBD2 (8 bases each). This CDR3 region has 15 residues. Germline V gives CDR1 MDHEN, CDR2 SYDVKM. Trimming took 6 bases from V and 4 from J, leaving 19 bases between them. CDR3 residues: CASSPGGGGRYEQYF. Written as DNA, the CDR3 is TGTGCCAGCAGCCCAGGGGGCGGGGGGCGGTACGAGCAGTACTTC. Supplemented by reference TRBV28 and TRBJ2-7, the full variable domain reads DVKVTQSSRYLVKRTGEKVFLECVQDMDHENMFWYRQDPGLGLRLIYFSYDVKMKEKGDIPEGYSVSREKKERFSLILESASTNQTSMYLCASSPGGGGRYEQYFGPGTRLTVT.

The chain combines TRBV7-2 with TRBJ1-4; D may be TRBD1 (6 bases). Trimming took 2 bases from V and 12 from J, leaving 28 bases between them. Germline loops: CDR1 SGHTA, CDR2 FQGNSA. The CDR3 has 18 residues. The CDR3 region is CASSLLSPPTGELGELFF. For the CDR3, the DNA is TGTGCCAGCAGCTTATTATCCCCCCCGACAGGAGAACTTGGGGAACTGTTTTTT. Supplemented by reference TRBV7-2 and TRBJ1-4, the full variable domain reads GAGVSQSPSNKVTEKGKDVELRCDPISGHTALYWYRQSLGQGLEFLIYFQGNSAPDKSGLPSDRFSAERTGGSVSTLTIQRTQQEDSAVYLCASSLLSPPTGELGELFFGSGTQLSVL.

The chain joins TRBV6-8 to TRBJ2-3, with 7 bases aligning to TRBD2. This CDR3 has 15 residues. Germline V lookup: CDR1 MNHGY, CDR2 SAAAGT. V lost 8 bases and J lost 8; bases outside the gene matches: 16. The CDR3 reads CASSRDGGIVGTQYF. In nucleotides, the CDR3 is TGTGCCAGCTCCCGCGACGGGGGGATTGTGGGTACGCAGTATTTT.

This clonotype showed up many times. The chain links TRBV7-6 to TRBJ1-5; D is uncertain. The CDR3 has 15 amino acids. Germline-derived CDR1 and CDR2 are SGHVS and FNYEAQ. V lost 5 bases and J 4 bases, leaving 15 bases between the germline ends. In DNA form, the CDR3 reads TGTGCCAGCAGCCCAGTCGCGGGGAGGAATCAGCCCCAGCATTTT. Translation: CASSPVAGRNQPQHF.

The chain carries TRBV28 and TRBJ1-2, with a weak D call TRBD1 (6 bases). Deletions cut 7 bases from V and 3 bases from J, with 18 bases between. Looked up from germline, CDR1 is MDHEN and CDR2 is SYDVKM. This CDR3 spans 15 amino acids. CDR3 residues: CASITRGSWHYGYTF. The CDR3 region has the DNA TGTGCCAGCATCACTAGGGGGTCCTGGCACTATGGCTACACCTTC.

The rearrangement links TRBV4-2 to TRBJ2-3; 7 nucleotides agree with TRBD1. CDR3 length equals 15 residues. The V gene end was trimmed by 4 bases and the J gene end by 0 bases; junction bases not matched to a gene: 4. Germline values: CDR1 LGHNA, CDR2 YNFKEQ. The CDR3 DNA sequence: TGTGCCAGCAGCCCCGGGACAGCTAGCACAGATACGCAGTATTTT. Protein product: CASSPGTASTDTQYF.

This clonotype was observed at least ten times. The genes are TRBV7-9 and TRBJ2-1, with D possibly matching TRBD1 (5 bases). This CDR3 spans 14 amino acids. Per the germline V gene, CDR1 is SEHNR and CDR2 is FQNEAQ (reference sequence). V was clipped by 2 bases and J by 10 bases, with 15 bases between them. CDR3 sequence: CASSLSEVGREQFF. The CDR3 coding sequence is TGTGCCAGCAGCTTATCCGAGGTGGGGCGCGAGCAGTTCTTC.

This clonotype showed up many times. The genes are TRBV7-2 and TRBJ2-5; D possibly corresponds to TRBD2 (6 bases). The CDR3 totals 18 residues. Trimming stripped 4 bases from V and 4 bases from J, with 25 bases between. Germline lookup yields CDR1 SGHTA and CDR2 FQGNSA. The CDR3 DNA is TGTGCCAGCAGCTCTCCGGGGAGGTTTTATGAGGGATCAGAGACCCAGTACTTC. Its protein is CASSSPGRFYEGSETQYF.

The rearrangement links TRBV28 to TRBJ2-1; 16 nucleotides line up with TRBD2. With V trimmed by 5 bases and J by 2 bases, 12 bases remained unmatched. Germline CDR1 is MDHEN and CDR2 is SYDVKM. This CDR3 has 20 amino acids. Here the CDR3 DNA reads TGTGCCAGCAGTCACCGCCCCGGGACTAGCGGGGGGGCTACCTACAATGAGCAGTTCTTC. This encodes CASSHRPGTSGGATYNEQFF. The entire variable domain, with the rest obtained from reference TRBV28 and TRBJ2-1, is as follows: DVKVTQSSRYLVKRTGEKVFLECVQDMDHENMFWYRQDPGLGLRLIYFSYDVKMKEKGDIPEGYSVSREKKERFSLILESASTNQTSMYLCASSHRPGTSGGATYNEQFFGPGTRLTVL.

This clonotype showed up many times. The rearrangement uses TRBV7-2 and TRBJ2-5; D call uncertain. The germline V gene encodes CDR1 SGHTA and CDR2 FQGNSA. The CDR3 sequence is 14 residues long. V gave up 4 bases and J gave up 1 base, with 10 bases separating them. Here the CDR3 reads CASSWLGPQETQYF. In DNA, the CDR3 is TGTGCCAGCAGCTGGTTAGGTCCCCAAGAGACCCAGTACTTC.

This clonotype appeared a few times. As DNA, the CDR3 is TGTGCCAGCAGCCCCCTGAGCGTCCACGAGCAGTACTTC. Encoded protein: CASSPLSVHEQYF. V usage is TRBV7-2 and J usage is TRBJ2-7; no clear D. Per the germline V gene, CDR1 is SGHTA and CDR2 is FQGNSA. The ends were cut back, 5 bases at V and 5 bases at J, with 13 bases in the middle. The CDR3 covers 13 residues.

The genes are TRBV28 and TRBJ1-5; possibly TRBD1 for D (6 bases). CDR3 size: 13 residues. The V gene's germline CDR1 is MDHEN and CDR2 SYDVKM. V was trimmed by 8 bases and J by 9 bases, leaving 17 bases between them. The CDR3 nucleotides are TGTGCCAGCTTTAAGGGGCGGGACATGCCCCAGCATTTT. Translating it yields CASFKGRDMPQHF.

In its sample, this clonotype was seen many times. The genes are TRBV7-8 and TRBJ1-2; D unresolved. Germline loops: CDR1 SGHVS, CDR2 FQNEAQ. CDR3 length: 13 residues. V lost 0 bases to trimming and J lost 3 bases, with 5 bases between them. Here the CDR3 reads CASSLAPDYGYTF. For the CDR3, the DNA is TGTGCCAGCAGCTTAGCCCCTGACTATGGCTACACCTTC.

Remarks on this clonotype: One end of the junction fails to match germline, which may point to a read error. The V and J genes are TRBV28 and TRBJ2-4, with 14 bases that match TRBD2. The CDR3 is made up of 13 amino acids. Germline-derived CDR1 and CDR2 are MDHEN and SYDVKM. CDR3 in amino acids: CATYQTSGGGLGF. The CDR3 nucleotides are TGTGCCACCTACCAGACTAGCGGGGGGGGGCTGGGCTTC.

This clonotype was picked up many times. The V call is TRBV7-2, the J call TRBJ2-7; TRBD2 aligns across 7 bases. CDR1 is SGHTA and CDR2 is FQGNSA in the germline V gene. Losses at the gene ends were 5 bases for V and 0 bases for J; bases not matched to a gene: 4. This CDR3 has 14 amino acids. The CDR3 reads CASSPWTSSYEQYF. For the CDR3, the DNA is TGTGCCAGCAGCCCCTGGACTAGCTCCTACGAGCAGTACTTC.